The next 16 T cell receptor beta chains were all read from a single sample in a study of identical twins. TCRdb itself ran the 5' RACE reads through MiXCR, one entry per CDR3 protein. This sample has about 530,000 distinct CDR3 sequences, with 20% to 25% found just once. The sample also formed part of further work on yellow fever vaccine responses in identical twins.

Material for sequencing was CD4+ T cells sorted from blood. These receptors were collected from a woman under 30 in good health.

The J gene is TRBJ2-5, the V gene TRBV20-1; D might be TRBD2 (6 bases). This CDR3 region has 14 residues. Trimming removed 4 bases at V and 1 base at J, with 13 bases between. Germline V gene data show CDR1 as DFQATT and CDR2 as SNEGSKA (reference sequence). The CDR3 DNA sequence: TGCAGTGCTAAACAAGCGGGTATCCAAGAGACCCAGTACTTC. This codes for CSAKQAGIQETQYF.

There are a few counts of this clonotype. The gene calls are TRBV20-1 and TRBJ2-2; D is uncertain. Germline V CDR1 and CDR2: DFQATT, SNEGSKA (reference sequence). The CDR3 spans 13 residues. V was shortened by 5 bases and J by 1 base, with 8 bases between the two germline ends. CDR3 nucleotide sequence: TGCAGTGCTGGACCGAAGAACACCGGGGAGCTGTTTTTT. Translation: CSAGPKNTGELFF.

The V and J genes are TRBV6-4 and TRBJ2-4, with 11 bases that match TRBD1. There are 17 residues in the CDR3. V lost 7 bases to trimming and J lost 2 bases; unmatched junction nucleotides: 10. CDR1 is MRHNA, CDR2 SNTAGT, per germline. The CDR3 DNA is TGTGCCAGCAAAGCGGGGACAGGGGGGATAACCAAAAACATTCAGTACTTC. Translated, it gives CASKAGTGGITKNIQYF.

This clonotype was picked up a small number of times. Here the CDR3 reads CASSYHSSGGNDEQFF. CDR3 coding DNA: TGTGCCAGCAGTTACCACTCTAGCGGGGGGAACGATGAGCAGTTCTTC. The chain joins TRBV6-5 to TRBJ2-1; 11 bases map to TRBD2. Germline trimming cut 2 bases from V and 8 bases from J; bases unmatched to any gene: 8. This CDR3 contains 16 residues. Germline V CDR1 and CDR2: MNHEY, SVGAGI.

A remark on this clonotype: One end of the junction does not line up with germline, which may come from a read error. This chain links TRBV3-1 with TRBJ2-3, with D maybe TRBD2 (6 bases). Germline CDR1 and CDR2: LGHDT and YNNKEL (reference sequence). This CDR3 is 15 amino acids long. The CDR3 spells CACSQDRLVTDTQYF. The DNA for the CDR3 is TGTGCCTGCAGCCAAGATCGACTAGTGACAGATACGCAGTATTTT.

The CDR3 loop is CASSPTGASTDTQYF. CDR3 sequence (DNA): TGCGCCAGCAGCCCCACGGGGGCTAGCACAGATACGCAGTATTTT. The rearrangement links TRBV5-1 to TRBJ2-3; D is tentatively TRBD1 or TRBD2 (6 bases each). Germline loops: CDR1 SGHRS, CDR2 YFSETQ. Trimming removed 4 bases from V and 0 bases from J, with 12 bases in between. The CDR3 spans 15 residues.

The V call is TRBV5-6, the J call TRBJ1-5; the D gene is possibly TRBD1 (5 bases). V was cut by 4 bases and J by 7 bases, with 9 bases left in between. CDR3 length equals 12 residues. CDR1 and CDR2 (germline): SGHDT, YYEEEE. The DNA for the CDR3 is TGTGCCAGCAGCAGACAGAGCCAGCCCCAGCATTTT. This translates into CASSRQSQPQHF.

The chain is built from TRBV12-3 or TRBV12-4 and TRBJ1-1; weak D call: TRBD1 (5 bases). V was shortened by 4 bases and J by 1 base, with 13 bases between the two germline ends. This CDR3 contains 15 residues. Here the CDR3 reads CASSSSLGGNTEAFF. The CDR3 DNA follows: TGTGCCAGCAGTTCGAGTCTTGGGGGGAACACTGAAGCTTTCTTT.

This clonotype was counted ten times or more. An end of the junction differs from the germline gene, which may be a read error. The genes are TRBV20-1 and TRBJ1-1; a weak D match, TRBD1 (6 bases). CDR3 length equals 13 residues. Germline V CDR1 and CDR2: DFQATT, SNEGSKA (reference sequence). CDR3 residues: CSAKGQTNTEAFF. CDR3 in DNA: TGCAGCGCTAAAGGACAGACGAACACTGAAGCTTTCTTT.

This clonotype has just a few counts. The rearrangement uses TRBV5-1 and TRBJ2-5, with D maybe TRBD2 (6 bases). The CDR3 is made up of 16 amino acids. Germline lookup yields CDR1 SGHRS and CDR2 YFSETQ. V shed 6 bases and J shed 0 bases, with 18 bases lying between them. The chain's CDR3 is CASTAGGSVYQETQYF. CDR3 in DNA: TGCGCCAGCACCGCCGGGGGTTCGGTGTACCAAGAGACCCAGTACTTC.

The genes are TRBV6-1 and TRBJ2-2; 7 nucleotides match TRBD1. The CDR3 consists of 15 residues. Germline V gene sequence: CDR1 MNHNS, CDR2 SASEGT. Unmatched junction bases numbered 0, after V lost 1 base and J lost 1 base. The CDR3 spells CASSEGTGNTGELFF. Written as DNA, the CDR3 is TGTGCCAGCAGTGAAGGGACAGGGAACACCGGGGAGCTGTTTTTT.

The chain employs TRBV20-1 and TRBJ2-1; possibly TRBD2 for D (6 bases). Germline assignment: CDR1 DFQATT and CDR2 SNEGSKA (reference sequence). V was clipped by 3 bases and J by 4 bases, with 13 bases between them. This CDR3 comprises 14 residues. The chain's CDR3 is CSASVGTDYNEQFF. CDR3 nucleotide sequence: TGCAGTGCTAGCGTGGGGACTGATTACAATGAGCAGTTCTTC.

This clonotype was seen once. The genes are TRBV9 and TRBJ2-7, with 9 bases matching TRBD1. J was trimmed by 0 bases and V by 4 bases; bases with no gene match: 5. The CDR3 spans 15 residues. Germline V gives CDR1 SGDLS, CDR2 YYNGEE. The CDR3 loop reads CASSPGQGNSYEQYF. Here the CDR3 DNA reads TGTGCCAGCAGCCCTGGACAGGGGAACTCCTACGAGCAGTACTTC.

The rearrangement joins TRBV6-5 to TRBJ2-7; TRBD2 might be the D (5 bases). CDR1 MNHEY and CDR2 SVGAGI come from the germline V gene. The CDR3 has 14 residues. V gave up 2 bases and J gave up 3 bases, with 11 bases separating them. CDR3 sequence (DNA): TGTGCCAGCAGTTACCCGAATCGGGGCTACGAGCAGTACTTC. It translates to CASSYPNRGYEQYF.

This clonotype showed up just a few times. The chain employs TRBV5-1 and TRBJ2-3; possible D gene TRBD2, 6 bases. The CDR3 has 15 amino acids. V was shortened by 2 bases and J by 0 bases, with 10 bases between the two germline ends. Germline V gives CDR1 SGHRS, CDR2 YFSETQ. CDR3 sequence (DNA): TGCGCCAGCAGCTTCACTCGGGGGAGCACAGATACGCAGTATTTT. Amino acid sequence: CASSFTRGSTDTQYF.

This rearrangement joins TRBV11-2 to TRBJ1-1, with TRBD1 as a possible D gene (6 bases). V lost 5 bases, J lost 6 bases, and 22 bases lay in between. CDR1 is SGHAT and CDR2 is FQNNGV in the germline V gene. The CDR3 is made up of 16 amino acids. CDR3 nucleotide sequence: TGTGCCAGCAGCGTAAGAACCGGGACAAATACCGCTGAAGCTTTCTTT. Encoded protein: CASSVRTGTNTAEAFF.